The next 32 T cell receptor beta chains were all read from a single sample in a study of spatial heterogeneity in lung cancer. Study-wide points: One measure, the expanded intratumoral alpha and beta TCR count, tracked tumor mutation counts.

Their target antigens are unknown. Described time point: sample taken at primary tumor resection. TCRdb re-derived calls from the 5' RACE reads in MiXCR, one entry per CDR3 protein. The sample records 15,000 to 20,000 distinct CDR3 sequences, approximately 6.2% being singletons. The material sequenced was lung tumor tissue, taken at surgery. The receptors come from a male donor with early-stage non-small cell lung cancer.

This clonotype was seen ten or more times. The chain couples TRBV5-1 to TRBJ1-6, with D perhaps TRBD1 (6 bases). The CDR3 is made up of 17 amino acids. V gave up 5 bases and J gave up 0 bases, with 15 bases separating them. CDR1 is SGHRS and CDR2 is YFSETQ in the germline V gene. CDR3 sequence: CASSRQALSSYNSPLHF. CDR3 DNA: TGCGCCAGCAGTCGACAGGCCCTTAGCTCCTATAATTCACCCCTCCACTTT.

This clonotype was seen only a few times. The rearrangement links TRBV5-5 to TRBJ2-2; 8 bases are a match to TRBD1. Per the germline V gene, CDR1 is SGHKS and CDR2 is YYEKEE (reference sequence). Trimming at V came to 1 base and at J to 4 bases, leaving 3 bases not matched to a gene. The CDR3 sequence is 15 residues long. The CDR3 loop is CASSLSTGGTGELFF. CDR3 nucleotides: TGTGCCAGCAGCTTGAGCACAGGGGGCACCGGGGAGCTGTTTTTT.

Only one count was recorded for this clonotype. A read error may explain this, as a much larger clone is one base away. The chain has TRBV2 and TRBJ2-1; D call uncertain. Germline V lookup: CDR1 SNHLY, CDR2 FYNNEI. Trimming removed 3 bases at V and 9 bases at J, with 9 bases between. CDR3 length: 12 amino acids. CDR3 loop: CASSDFDIEQFF. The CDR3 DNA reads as TGTGCCAGCAGTGATTTCGACATTGAGCAGTTCTTC.

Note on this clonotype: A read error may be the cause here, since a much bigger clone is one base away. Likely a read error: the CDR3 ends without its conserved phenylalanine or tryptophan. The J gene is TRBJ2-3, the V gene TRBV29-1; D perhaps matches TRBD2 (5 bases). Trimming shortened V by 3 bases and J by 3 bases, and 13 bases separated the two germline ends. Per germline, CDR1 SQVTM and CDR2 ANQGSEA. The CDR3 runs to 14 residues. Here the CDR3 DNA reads TGCAGCGTTGAGCCCGGACTCAGAACAGATACGCAGTATTTA. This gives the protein CSVEPGLRTDTQYL.

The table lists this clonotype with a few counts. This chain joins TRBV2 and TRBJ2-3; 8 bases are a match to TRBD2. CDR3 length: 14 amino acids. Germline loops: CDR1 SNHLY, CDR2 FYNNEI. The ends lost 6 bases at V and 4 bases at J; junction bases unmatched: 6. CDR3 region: CASRDVTSADTQYF. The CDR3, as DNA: TGTGCCAGCAGAGACGTGACTAGCGCAGATACGCAGTATTTT.

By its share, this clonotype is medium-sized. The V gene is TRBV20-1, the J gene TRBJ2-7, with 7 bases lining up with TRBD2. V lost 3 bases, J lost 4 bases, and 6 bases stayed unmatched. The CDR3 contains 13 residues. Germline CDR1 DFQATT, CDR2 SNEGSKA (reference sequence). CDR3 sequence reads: CSASHGGEYEQYF. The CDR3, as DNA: TGCAGTGCTAGCCATGGGGGGGAGTACGAGCAGTACTTC.

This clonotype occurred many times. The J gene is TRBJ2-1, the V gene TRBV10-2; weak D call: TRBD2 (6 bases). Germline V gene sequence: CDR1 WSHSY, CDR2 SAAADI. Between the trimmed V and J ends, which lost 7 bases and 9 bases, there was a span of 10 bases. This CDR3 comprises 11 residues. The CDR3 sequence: CASKLGGEQFF. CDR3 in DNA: TGCGCCAGCAAGCTCGGGGGTGAGCAGTTCTTC.

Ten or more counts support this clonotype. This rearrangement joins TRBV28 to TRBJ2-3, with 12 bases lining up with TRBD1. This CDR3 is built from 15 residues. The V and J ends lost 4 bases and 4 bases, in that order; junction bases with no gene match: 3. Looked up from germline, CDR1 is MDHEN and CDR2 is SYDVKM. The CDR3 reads CASSSGQGAADTQYF. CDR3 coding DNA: TGTGCCAGCAGTTCGGGACAGGGGGCGGCAGATACGCAGTATTTT.

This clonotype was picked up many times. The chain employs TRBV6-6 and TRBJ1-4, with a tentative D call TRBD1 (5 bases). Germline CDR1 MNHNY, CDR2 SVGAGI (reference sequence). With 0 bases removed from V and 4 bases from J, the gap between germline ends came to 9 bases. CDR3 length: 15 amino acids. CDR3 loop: CASSYSNRNNEKLFF. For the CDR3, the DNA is TGTGCCAGCAGTTACTCGAACAGGAATAATGAAAAACTGTTTTTT.

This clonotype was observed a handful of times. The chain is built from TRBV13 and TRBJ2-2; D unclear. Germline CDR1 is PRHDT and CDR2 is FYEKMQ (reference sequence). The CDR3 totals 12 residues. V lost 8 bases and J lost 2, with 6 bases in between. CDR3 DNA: TGTGCCAGCCGGGCAAACACCGGGGAGCTGTTTTTT. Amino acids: CASRANTGELFF.

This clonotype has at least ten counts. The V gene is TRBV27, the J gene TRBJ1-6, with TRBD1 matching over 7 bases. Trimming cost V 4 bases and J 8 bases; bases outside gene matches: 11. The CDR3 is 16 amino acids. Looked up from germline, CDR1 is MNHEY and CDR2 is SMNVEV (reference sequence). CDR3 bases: TGTGCCAGCAGTTCAGGGGGTCTGCTGCGGCATTCACCCCTCCACTTT. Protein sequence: CASSSGGLLRHSPLHF.

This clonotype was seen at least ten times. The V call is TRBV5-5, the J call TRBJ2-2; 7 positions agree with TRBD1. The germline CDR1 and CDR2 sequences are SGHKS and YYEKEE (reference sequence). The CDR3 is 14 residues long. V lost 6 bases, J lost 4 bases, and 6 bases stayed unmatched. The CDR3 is CASTQGVFTGELFF. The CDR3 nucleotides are TGTGCCAGCACCCAGGGGGTTTTCACCGGGGAGCTGTTTTTT.

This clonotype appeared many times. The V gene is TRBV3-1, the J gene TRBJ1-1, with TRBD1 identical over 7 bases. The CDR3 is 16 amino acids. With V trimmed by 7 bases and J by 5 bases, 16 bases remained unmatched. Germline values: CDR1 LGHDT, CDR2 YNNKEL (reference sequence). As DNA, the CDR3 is TGTGCCAGCATCCCACGGGAGGGAGGGGGCTATACTGAAGCTTTCTTT. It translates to CASIPREGGGYTEAFF.

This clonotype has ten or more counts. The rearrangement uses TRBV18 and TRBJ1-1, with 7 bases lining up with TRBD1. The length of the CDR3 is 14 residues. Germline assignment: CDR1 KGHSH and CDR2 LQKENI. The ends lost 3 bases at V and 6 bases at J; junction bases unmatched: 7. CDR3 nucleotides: TGTGCCAGCTCACCCCGGACAGGCAGCGCTGAAGCTTTCTTT. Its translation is CASSPRTGSAEAFF.

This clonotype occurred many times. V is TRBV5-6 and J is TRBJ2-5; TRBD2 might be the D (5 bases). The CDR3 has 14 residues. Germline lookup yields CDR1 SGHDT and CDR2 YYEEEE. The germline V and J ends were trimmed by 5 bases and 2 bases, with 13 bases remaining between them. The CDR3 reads CASRLAGEQETQYF. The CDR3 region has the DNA TGTGCCAGCAGGCTAGCCGGGGAGCAAGAGACCCAGTACTTC.

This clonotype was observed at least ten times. For the CDR3, the DNA is TGCAGCGTTGAGCGCGCGGGAGGGTTCGGGGAGCAGTACTTC. Amino acids: CSVERAGGFGEQYF. The chain uses TRBV29-1 and TRBJ2-7, with 9 bases aligning to TRBD2. The CDR3 sequence is 14 residues long. V lost 3 bases to trimming and J lost 7 bases; unmatched junction nucleotides: 10. In germline, CDR1 is SQVTM, CDR2 ANQGSEA.

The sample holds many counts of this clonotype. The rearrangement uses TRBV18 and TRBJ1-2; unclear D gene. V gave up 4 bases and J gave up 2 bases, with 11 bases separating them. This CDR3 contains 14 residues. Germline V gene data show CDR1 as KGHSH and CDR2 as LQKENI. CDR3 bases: TGTGCCAGCTCACGAAGCGGGTCCAACTATGGCTACACCTTC. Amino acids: CASSRSGSNYGYTF.

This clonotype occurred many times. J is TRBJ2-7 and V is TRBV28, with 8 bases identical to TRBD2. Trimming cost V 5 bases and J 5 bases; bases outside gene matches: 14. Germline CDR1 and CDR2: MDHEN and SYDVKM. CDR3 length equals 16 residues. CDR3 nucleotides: TGTGCCAGCAGTCCACCTGACCGACTAGCGACCCACGAGCAGTACTTC. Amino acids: CASSPPDRLATHEQYF.

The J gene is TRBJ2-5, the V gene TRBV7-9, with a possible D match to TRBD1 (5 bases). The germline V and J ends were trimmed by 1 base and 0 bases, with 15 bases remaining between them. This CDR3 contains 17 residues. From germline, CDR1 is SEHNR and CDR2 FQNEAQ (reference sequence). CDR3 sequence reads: CASSLVGQGKNQETQYF. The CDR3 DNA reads TGTGCCAGCAGCTTAGTGGGGCAGGGCAAAAACCAAGAGACCCAGTACTTC.

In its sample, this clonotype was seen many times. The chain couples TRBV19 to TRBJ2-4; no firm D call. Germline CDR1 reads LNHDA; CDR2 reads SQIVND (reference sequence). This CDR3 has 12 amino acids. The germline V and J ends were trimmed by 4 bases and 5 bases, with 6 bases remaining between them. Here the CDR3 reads CASSNRQNIQYF. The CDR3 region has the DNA TGTGCCAGTAGTAACAGACAAAACATTCAGTACTTC.

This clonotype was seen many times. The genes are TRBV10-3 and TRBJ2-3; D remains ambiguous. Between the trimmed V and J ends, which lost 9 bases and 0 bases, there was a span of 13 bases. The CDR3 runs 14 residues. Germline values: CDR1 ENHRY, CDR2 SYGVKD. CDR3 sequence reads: CAMAPGFSTDTQYF. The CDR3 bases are TGTGCCATGGCCCCAGGCTTCAGCACAGATACGCAGTATTTT.

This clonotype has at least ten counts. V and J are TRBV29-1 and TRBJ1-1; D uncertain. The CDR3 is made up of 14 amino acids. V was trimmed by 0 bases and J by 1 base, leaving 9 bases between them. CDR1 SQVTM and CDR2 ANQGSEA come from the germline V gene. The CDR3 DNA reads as TGCAGCGTTGAAGATTGGCAGCCGAACACTGAAGCTTTCTTT. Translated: CSVEDWQPNTEAFF. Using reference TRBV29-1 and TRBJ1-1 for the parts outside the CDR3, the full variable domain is SAVISQKPSRDICQRGTSLTIQCQVDSQVTMMFWYRQQPGQSLTLIATANQGSEATYESGFVIDKFPISRPNLTFSTLTVSNMSPEDSSIYLCSVEDWQPNTEAFFGQGTRLTVV.

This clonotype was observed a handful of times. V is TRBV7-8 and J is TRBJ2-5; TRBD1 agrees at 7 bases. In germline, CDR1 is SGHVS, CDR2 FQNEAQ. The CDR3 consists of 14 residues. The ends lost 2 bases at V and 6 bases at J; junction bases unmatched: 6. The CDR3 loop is CASSLIYRGKTQYF. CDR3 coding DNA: TGTGCCAGCAGCTTAATATACAGGGGAAAGACCCAGTACTTC. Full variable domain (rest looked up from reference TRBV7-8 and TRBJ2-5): GAGVSQSPRYKVAKRGQDVALRCDPISGHVSLFWYQQALGQGPEFLTYFQNEAQLDKSGLPSDRFFAERPEGSVSTLKIQRTQQEDSAVYLCASSLIYRGKTQYFGPGTRLLVL.

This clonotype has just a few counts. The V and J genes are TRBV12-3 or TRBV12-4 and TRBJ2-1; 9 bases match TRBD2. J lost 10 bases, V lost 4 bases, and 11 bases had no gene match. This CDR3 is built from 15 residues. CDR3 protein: CASSWNSGGPGEQFF. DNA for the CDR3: TGTGCCAGCAGTTGGAATAGCGGGGGCCCCGGGGAGCAGTTCTTC.

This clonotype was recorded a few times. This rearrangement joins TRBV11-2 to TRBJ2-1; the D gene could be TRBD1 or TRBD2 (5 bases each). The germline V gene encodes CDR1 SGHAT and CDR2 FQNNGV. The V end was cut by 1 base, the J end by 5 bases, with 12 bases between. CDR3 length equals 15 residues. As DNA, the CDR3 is TGTGCCAGCAGCTTAGCGCGAGGGGCCCACAATGAGCAGTTCTTC. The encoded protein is CASSLARGAHNEQFF.

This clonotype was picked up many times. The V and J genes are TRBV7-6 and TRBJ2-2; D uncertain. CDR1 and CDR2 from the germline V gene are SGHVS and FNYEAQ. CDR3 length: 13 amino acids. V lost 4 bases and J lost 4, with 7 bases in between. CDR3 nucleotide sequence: TGTGCCAGCAGCTACCTCCGCACCGGGGAGCTGTTTTTT. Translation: CASSYLRTGELFF.

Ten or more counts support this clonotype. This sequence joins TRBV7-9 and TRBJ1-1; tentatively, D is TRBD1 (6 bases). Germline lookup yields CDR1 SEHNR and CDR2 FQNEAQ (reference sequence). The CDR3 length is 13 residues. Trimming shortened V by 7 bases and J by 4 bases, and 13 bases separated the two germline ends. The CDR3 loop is CASNNRDGTEAFF. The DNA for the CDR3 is TGTGCCAGCAACAACAGGGATGGCACTGAAGCTTTCTTT.

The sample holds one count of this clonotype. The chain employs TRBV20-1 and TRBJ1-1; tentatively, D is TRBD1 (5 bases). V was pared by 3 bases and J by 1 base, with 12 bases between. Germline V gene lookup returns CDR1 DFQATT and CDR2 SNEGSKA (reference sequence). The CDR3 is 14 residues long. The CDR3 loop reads CSARRVGPNTEAFF. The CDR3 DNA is TGCAGTGCTAGGAGGGTGGGGCCGAACACTGAAGCTTTCTTT.

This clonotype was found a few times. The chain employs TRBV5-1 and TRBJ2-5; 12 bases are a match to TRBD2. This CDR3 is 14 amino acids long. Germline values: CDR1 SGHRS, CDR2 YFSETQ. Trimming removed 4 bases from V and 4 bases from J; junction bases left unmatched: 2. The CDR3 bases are TGCGCCAGCAGCCCGACTAGCGGGAGAGAGACCCAGTACTTC. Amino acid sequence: CASSPTSGRETQYF.

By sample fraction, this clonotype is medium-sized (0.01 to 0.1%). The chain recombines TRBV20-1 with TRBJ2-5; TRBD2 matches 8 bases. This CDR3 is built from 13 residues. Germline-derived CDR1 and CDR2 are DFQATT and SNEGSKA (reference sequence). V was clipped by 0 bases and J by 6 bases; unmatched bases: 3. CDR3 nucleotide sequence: TGCAGTGCTAGAGATCCGGGGGGGCAGACCCAGTACTTC. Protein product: CSARDPGGQTQYF.

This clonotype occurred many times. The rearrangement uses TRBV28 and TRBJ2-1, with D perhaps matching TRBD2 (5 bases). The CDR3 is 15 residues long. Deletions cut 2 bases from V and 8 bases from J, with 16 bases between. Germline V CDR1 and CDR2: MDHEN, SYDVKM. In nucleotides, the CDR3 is TGTGCCAGCAGTTTACCCCTAACTAGAACGGATGAGCAGTTCTTC. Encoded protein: CASSLPLTRTDEQFF.

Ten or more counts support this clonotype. The CDR3 region has the DNA TGTGCCAGCAGCCCCCCTTGGGACAGAGAGTACGAGCAGTACTTC. Amino acid sequence: CASSPPWDREYEQYF. The V gene is TRBV13, the J gene TRBJ2-7; 7 bases line up with TRBD1. Germline CDR1 and CDR2: PRHDT and FYEKMQ (reference sequence). The V and J ends lost 5 bases and 4 bases, in that order; junction bases with no gene match: 11. The CDR3 runs to 15 residues.